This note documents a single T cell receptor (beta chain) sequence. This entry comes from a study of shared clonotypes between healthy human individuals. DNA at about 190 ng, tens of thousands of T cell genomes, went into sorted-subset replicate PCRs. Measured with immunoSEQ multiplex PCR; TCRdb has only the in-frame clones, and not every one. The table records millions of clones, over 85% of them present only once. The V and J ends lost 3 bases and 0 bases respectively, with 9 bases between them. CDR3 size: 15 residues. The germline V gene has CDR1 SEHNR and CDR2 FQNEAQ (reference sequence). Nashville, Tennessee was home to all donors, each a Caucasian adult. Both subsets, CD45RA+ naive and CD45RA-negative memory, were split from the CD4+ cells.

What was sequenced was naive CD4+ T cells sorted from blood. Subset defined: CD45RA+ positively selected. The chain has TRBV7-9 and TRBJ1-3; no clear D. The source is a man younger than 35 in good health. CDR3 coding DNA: TGTGCCAGCAGCTTTGACGGGAACTCTGGAAACACCATATATTTT. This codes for CASSFDGNSGNTIYF.